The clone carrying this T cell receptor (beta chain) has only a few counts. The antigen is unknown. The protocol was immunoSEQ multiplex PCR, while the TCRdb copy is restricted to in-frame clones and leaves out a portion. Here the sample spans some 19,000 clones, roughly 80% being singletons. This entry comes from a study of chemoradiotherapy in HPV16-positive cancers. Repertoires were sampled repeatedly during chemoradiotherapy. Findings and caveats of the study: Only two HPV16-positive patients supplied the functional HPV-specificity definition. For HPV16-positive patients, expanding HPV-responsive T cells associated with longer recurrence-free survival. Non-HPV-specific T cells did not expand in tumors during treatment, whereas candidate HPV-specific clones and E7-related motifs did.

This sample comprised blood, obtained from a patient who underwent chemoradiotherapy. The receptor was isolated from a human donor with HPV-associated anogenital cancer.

The CDR3 region has the DNA TGTGCCAGCAGCGTAGAGGGCATCGGGCAGCCCCAGCATTTT. Amino acids: CASSVEGIGQPQHF. The rearrangement links TRBV9 to TRBJ1-5; D call uncertain. The ends were cut back, 0 bases at V and 7 bases at J, with 11 bases in the middle. Germline V gene lookup returns CDR1 SGDLS and CDR2 YYNGEE. CDR3 length equals 14 residues.